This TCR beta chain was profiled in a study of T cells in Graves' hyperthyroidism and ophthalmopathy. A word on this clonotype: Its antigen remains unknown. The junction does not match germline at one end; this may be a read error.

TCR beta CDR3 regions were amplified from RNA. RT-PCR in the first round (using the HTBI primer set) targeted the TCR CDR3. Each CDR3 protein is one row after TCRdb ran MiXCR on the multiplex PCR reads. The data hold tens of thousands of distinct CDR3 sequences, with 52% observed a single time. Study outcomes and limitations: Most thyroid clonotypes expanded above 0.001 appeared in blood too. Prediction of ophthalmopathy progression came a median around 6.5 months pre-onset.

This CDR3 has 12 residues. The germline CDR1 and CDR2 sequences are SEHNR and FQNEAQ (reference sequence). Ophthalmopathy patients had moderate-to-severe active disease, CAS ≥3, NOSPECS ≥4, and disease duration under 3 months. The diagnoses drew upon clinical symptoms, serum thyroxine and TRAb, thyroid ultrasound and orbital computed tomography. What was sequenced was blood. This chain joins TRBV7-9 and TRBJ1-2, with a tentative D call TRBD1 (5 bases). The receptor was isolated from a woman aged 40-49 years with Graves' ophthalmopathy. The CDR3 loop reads CASSLDRNGYAF. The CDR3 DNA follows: TGTGCCAGCAGCTTAGACAGGAACGGCTACGCCTTC.